This T cell receptor (beta chain) emerged from a study of human T cells and chemical hapten exposure. For the study at large: Patients were mainly female, each with alopecia areata, totalis or universalis.

This clonotype was observed at least ten times. Its antigen is unidentified. Individual cDNA molecules in this library carried unique molecular identifiers. Source study methods: Sampled TCR counts reached a median of about 90,000 per sample, with values ranging from roughly 20,000 to 700,000. TCRdb analysed the RACE reads with MiXCR anew, one entry per CDR3 protein. TCRdb's processing, not the study's, gives the V and J calls here. The data hold over 65,000 distinct CDR3 sequences, with around 11% observed a single time. Time point noted: patch test 1, 2 weeks after DPC sensitization. Treatment meaning: therapeutic diphenylcyclopropenone sensitization with weekly scalp DPC. Trimming took 1 base from V and 1 from J, leaving 13 bases between them. The CDR3 runs to 15 residues. Germline V gene sequence: CDR1 DFQATT, CDR2 SNEGSKA (reference sequence). Study-level results: The formation of large CDR3 similarity clusters by expanded TCRs significantly exceeded that of controls.

Sequenced here: whole blood, sampled in connection with sensitization to the hapten diphenylcyclopropenone (DPC). The chain carries TRBV20-1 and TRBJ1-1; the D gene is possibly TRBD1 (5 bases). The sequence was collected from a woman aged 50 to 60 with alopecia areata. Some clones in this sample may be carry-over from other donors' samples. The CDR3 DNA reads as TGCAGTGCTAGAGTCGGGGCTATGGAGAACACTGAAGCTTTCTTT. It is translated as CSARVGAMENTEAFF.